This T cell receptor beta chain came from a study of blood T cell repertoires in COVID-19. Study-level information: Specimens from acute and convalescent COVID-19 originated in the United States, Italy and Spain. Sample material is recorded as cDNA or gDNA derived from T cells, B-cell-depleted T cells, or PBMCs.

The CDR3 extends over 13 amino acids. Trimming removed 2 bases from V and 8 bases from J, with 12 bases in between. In germline, CDR1 is LGHDT, CDR2 YNNKEL (reference sequence). In this sample, this clone turned up a few times. How the authors handled the data: The authors estimated nucleated cell counts from reference gene primer amplification. This table comes from immunoSEQ multiplex PCR, and its TCRdb copy is limited to in-frame clones, with some not included. V, J and clone size reflect that table, while D and trimming were determined from the DNA. The sample lists 100,000 to 120,000 clones, more than 65% occurring once.

The source material was peripheral blood. The V call is TRBV3-1 (or the pseudogene TRBV3-2), the J call TRBJ1-2; D is unclear. This receptor was taken from a woman over 75 with acute or convalescent COVID-19. For the CDR3, the DNA is TGTGCCAGCAGCCAATTAACAGAGGGCGGCTACACCTTC. Translated: CASSQLTEGGYTF.